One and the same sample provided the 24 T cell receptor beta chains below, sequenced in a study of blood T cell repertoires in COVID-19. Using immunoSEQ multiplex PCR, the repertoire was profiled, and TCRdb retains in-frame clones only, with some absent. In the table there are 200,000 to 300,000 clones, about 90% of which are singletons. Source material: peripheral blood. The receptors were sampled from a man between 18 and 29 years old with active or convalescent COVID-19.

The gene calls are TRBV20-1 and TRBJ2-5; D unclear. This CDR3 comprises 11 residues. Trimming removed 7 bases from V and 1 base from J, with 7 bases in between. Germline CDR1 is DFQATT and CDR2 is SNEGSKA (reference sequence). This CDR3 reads CSGYSQETQYF. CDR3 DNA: TGCAGTGGGTACAGCCAAGAGACCCAGTACTTC.

The DNA of the CDR3 is TGCAGCGCCTTAAACACTGAAGCTTTCTTT. This sequence encodes CSALNTEAFF. The J gene is TRBJ1-1, the V gene TRBV29-1; D is unresolved. Deletions cut 7 bases from V and 2 bases from J, with 5 bases between. The CDR3 length is 10 residues. From germline, CDR1 is SQVTM and CDR2 ANQGSEA.

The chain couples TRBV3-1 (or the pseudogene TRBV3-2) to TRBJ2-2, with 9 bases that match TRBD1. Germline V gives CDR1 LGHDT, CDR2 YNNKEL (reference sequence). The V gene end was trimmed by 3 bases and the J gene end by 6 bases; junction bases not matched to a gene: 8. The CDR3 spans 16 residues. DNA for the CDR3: TGTGCCAGCAGCCAGGGCTGGACAGGGGAGGCCGGGGAGCTGTTTTTT. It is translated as CASSQGWTGEAGELFF.

The CDR3 nucleotides read TGTGCCAGCAGTAGACTAGCGGGAGTTGACAATGAGCAGTTCTTC. It translates to CASSRLAGVDNEQFF. The rearrangement uses TRBV6-5 and TRBJ2-1, with 12 bases identical to TRBD2. With 5 bases clipped from V and 5 bases from J, the junction kept 4 bases outside the gene matches. This CDR3 has 15 residues. In germline, CDR1 is MNHEY, CDR2 SVGAGI.

In DNA form, the CDR3 reads TGTGCCAGCAGCCCCCGGGACAGATCCCACAATGAGCAGTTCTTC. Protein: CASSPRDRSHNEQFF. The chain couples TRBV7-8 to TRBJ2-1; 7 bases are a match to TRBD1. The CDR3 spans 15 residues. CDR1 and CDR2 from the germline V gene are SGHVS and FQNEAQ. V was clipped by 5 bases and J by 5 bases; unmatched bases: 9.

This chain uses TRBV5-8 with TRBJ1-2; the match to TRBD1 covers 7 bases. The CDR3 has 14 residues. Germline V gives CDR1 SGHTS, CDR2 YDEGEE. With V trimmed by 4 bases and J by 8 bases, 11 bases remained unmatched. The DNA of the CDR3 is TGTGCCAGCAGCGTCGGAAGGACAGGCGGGGGCTACACCTTC. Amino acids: CASSVGRTGGGYTF.

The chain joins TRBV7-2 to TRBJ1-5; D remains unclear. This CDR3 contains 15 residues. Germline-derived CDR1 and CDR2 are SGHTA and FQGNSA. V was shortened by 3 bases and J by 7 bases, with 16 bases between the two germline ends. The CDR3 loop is CASSLVSGEGQPQHF. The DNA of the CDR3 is TGTGCCAGCAGCTTGGTCTCGGGAGAGGGACAGCCCCAGCATTTT.

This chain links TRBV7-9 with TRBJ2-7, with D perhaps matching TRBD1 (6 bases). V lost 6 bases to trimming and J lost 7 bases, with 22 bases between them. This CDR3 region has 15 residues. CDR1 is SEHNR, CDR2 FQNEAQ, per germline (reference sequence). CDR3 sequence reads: CASSYPGGSASEQYF. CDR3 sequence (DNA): TGTGCCAGCAGTTATCCTGGGGGCTCGGCGTCGGAGCAGTACTTC.

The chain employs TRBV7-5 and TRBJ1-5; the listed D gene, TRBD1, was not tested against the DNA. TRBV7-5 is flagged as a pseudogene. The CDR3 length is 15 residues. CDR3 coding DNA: TGTGCCAGAAGCTGGCCTCGACAGGGCAATCAGCCCCAGCATTTT. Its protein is CARSWPRQGNQPQHF.

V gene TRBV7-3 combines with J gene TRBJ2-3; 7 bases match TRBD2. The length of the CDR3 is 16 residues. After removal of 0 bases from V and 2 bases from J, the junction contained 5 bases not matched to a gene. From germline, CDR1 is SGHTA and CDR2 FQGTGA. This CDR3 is CASSLTGRGNTDTQYF. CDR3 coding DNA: TGTGCCAGCAGCTTAACCGGGCGGGGGAACACAGATACGCAGTATTTT.

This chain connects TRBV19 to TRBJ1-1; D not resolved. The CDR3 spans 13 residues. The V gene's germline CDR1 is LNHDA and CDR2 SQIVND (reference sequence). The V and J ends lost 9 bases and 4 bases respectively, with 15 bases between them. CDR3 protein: CASYAGGVTEAFF. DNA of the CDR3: TGTGCCAGCTATGCCGGCGGGGTCACTGAAGCTTTCTTT.

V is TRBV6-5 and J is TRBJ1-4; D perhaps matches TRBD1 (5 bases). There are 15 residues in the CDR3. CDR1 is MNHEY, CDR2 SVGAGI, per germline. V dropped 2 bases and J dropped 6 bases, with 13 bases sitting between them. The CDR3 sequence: CASSYLVGGDEKLFF. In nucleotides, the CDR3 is TGTGCCAGCAGTTACCTGGTTGGGGGGGATGAAAAACTGTTTTTT.

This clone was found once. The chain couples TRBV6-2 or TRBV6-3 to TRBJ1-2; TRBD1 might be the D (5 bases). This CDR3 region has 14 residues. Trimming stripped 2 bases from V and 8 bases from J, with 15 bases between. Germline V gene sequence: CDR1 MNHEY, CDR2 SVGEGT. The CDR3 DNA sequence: TGTGCCAGCAGTTACGCAGGGAAAAGGGGCGGCTACACCTTC. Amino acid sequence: CASSYAGKRGGYTF.

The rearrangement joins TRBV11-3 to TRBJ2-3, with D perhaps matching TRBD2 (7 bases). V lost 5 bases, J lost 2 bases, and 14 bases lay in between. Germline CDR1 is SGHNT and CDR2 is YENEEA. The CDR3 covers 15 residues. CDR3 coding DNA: TGTGCCAGCAGCCCAGAGGGGGGGGTCACAGATACGCAGTATTTT. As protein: CASSPEGGVTDTQYF.

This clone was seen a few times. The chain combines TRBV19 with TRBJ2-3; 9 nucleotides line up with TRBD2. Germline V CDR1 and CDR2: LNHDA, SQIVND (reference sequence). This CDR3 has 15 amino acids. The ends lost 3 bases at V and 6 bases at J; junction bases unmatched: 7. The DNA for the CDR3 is TGTGCCAGTAGTATGGGCGGGAGGGCCATGGATACGCAGTATTTT. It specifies CASSMGGRAMDTQYF.

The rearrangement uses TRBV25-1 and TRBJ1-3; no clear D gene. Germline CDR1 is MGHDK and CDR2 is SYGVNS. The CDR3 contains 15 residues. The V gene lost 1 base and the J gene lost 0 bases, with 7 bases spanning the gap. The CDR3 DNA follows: TGTGCCAGCAGTGAATCGGACTACTCTGGAAACACCATATATTTT. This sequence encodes CASSESDYSGNTIYF. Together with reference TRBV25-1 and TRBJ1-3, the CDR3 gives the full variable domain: EADIYQTPRYLVIGTGKKITLECSQTMGHDKMYWYQQDPGMELHLIHYSYGVNSTEKGDLSSESTVSRIRTEHFPLTLESARPSHTSQYLCASSESDYSGNTIYFGEGSWLTVV.

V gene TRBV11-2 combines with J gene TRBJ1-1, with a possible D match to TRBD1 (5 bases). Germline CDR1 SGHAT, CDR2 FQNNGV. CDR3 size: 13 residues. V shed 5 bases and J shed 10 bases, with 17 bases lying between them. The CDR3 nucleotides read TGTGCCAGCAGCACGACAGCTTCTTATGGAGCTTTCTTT. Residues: CASSTTASYGAFF.

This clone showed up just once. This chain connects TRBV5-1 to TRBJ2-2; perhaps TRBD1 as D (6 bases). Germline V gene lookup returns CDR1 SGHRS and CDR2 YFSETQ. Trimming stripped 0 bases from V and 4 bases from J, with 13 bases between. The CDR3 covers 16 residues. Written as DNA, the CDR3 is TGCGCCAGCAGCTTGGACCCCCAGGGGAGCACCGGGGAGCTGTTTTTT. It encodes CASSLDPQGSTGELFF.

This CDR3 is CASSPTGPPNYGYTF. CDR3 in DNA: TGTGCCAGCAGTCCGACAGGGCCACCAAACTATGGCTACACCTTC. The J gene is TRBJ1-2, the V gene TRBV28; 7 nucleotides agree with TRBD1. Germline-derived CDR1 and CDR2 are MDHEN and SYDVKM. The V gene end was trimmed by 5 bases and the J gene end by 2 bases; junction bases not matched to a gene: 8. The CDR3 is 15 amino acids.

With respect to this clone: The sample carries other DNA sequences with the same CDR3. CDR3 DNA sequence: TGTGCCAGCAGCTTAGGAGTGAACACTGAAGCTTTCTTT. It codes for CASSLGVNTEAFF. The chain is built from TRBV5-4 and TRBJ1-1, with unresolved D. The length of the CDR3 is 13 residues. Deletions cut 2 bases from V and 0 bases from J, with 5 bases between. Germline lookup yields CDR1 SGHNT and CDR2 YYREEE (reference sequence).

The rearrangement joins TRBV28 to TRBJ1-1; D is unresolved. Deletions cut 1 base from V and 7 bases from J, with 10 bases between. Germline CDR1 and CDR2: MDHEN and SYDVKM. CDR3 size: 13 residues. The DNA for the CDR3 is TGTGCCAGCAGTTTATCGGGGAATAGTGAAGCTTTCTTT. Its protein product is CASSLSGNSEAFF.

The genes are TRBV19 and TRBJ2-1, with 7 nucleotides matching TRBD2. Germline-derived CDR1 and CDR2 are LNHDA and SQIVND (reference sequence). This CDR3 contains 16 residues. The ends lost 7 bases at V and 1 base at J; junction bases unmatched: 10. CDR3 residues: CASKSGAGESYNEQFF. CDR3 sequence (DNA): TGTGCCAGTAAATCTGGCGCGGGAGAATCCTACAATGAGCAGTTCTTC.

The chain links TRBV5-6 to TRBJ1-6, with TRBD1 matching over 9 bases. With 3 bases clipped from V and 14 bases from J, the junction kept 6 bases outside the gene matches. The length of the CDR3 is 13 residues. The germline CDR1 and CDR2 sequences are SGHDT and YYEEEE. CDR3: CASSWDRALALHF. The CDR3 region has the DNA TGTGCCAGCAGCTGGGACAGGGCATTGGCCCTCCACTTT.

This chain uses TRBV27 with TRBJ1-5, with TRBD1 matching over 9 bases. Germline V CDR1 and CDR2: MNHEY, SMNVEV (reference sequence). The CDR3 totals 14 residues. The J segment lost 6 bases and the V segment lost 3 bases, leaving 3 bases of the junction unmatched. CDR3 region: CASSFTGGGQPQHF. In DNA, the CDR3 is TGTGCCAGCAGTTTCACAGGGGGCGGTCAGCCCCAGCATTTT.